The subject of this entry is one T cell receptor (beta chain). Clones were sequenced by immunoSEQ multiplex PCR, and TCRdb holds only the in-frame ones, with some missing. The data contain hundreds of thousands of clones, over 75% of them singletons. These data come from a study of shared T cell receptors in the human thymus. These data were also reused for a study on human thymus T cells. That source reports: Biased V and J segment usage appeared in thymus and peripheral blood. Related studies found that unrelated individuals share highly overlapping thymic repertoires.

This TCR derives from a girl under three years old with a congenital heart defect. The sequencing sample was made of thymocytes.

CDR3 DNA: TGTGCCAGCAGCTTAAGGACTAGCGGGGGGCCCTCCACAGATACGCAGTATTTT. The encoded protein is CASSLRTSGGPSTDTQYF. V usage is TRBV11-2 and J usage is TRBJ2-3, with 14 nucleotides matching TRBD2. CDR1 and CDR2 from the germline V gene are SGHAT and FQNNGV. Trimming at V came to 2 bases and at J to 2 bases, leaving 6 bases not matched to a gene. The CDR3 is 18 residues long. Full variable domain (remainder filled in from reference TRBV11-2 and TRBJ2-3): EAGVAQSPRYKIIEKRQSVAFWCNPISGHATLYWYQQILGQGPKLLIQFQNNGVVDDSQLPKDRFSAERLKGVDSTLKIQPAKLEDSAVYLCASSLRTSGGPSTDTQYFGPGTRLTVL.